This T cell receptor beta chain was sequenced for a study of blood T cell repertoires in COVID-19. The table came from immunoSEQ multiplex PCR; TCRdb's copy has only in-frame clones and leaves some out. The sample lists approximately 100,000 clones; 86% were seen once. Germline-derived CDR1 and CDR2 are PRHDT and FYEKMQ (reference sequence). The CDR3 totals 15 residues. Trimming cost V 0 bases and J 9 bases; bases outside gene matches: 5. This chain links TRBV13 with TRBJ2-4, with 10 bases identical to TRBD1. The sequence derives from a human donor in a cohort sampled during active COVID-19. The sample comprised peripheral blood. The CDR3 nucleotides are TGTGCCAGCAGCTTAGGAGTGGGACAGGGGACCATTCAGTACTTC. Protein: CASSLGVGQGTIQYF.